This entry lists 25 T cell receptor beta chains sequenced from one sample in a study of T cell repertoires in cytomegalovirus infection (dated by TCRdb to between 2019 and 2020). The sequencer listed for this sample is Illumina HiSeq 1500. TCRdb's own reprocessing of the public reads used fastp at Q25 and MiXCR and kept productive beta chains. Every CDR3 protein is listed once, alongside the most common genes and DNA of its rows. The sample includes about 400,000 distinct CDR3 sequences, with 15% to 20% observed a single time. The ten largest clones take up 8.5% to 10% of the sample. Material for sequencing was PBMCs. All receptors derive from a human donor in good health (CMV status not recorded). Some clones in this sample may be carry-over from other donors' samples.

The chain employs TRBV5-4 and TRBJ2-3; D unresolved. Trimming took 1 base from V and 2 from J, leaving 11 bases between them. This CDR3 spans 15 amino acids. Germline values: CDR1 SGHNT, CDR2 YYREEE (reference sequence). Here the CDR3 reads CASSLRQGFTDTQYF. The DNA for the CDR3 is TGTGCCAGCAGCTTGAGGCAAGGATTCACAGATACGCAGTATTTT.

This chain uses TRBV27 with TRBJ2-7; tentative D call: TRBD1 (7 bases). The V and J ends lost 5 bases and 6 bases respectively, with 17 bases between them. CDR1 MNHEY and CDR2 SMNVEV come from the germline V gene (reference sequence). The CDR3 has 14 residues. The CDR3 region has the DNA TGTGCCAGCAGTGGGGGGACAGCTGCTGGCGAGCAGTACTTC. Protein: CASSGGTAAGEQYF.

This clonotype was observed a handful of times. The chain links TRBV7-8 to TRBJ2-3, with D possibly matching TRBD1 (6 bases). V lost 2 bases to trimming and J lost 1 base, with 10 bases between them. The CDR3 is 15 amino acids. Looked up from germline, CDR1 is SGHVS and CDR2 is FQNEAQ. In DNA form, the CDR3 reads TGTGCCAGCAGCTTACTACAGGGTGGCACAGATACGCAGTATTTT. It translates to CASSLLQGGTDTQYF.

DNA of the CDR3: TGTGCCAGCAGTGAACAGGGTGTTTCACCCCTCCACTTT. It is translated as CASSEQGVSPLHF. The chain links TRBV12-3 or TRBV12-4 to TRBJ1-6; weak D call: TRBD1 (6 bases). CDR3 size: 13 residues. V lost 5 bases and J lost 9, with 11 bases in between.

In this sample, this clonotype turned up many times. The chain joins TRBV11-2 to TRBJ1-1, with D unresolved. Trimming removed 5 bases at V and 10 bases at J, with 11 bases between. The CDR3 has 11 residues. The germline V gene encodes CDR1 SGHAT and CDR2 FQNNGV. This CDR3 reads CASSAGRVAFF. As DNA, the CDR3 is TGTGCCAGCAGCGCCGGCCGCGTAGCTTTCTTT.

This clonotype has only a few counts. The CDR3 loop reads CASSLSATPEGKLFF. In DNA, the CDR3 is TGTGCCAGCAGCTTATCGGCCACCCCGGAGGGAAAACTGTTTTTT. J is TRBJ1-4 and V is TRBV7-8; no firm D call. V was clipped by 2 bases and J by 10 bases, with 17 bases between them. Germline CDR1 SGHVS, CDR2 FQNEAQ. There are 15 residues in the CDR3.

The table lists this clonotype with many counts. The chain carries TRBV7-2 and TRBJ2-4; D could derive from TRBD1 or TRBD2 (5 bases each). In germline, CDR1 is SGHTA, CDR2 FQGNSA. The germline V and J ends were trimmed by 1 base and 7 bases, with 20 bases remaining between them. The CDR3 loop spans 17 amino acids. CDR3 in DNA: TGTGCCAGCAGCTTAGTTGGGGGTCGATCGGTCGGGAACATTCAGTACTTC. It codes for CASSLVGGRSVGNIQYF.

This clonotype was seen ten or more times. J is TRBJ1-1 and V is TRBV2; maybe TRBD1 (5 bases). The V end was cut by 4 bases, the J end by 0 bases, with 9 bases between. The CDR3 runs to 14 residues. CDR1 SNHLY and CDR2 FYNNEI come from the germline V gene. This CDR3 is CASSVEDMNTEAFF. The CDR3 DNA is TGTGCCAGCAGTGTCGAGGACATGAACACTGAAGCTTTCTTT.

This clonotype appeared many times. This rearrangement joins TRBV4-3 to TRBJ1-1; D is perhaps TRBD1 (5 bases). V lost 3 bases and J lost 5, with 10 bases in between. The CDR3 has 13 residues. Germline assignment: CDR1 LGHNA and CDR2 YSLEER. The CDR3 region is CASSHRPGTEAFF. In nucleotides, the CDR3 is TGCGCCAGCAGCCACCGACCAGGGACTGAAGCTTTCTTT.

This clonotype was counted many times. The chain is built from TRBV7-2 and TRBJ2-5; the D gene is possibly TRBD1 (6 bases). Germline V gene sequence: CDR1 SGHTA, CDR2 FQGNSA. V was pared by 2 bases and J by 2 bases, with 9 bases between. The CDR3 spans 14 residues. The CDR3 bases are TGTGCCAGCAGCTTACAGGGGTTACAAGAGACCCAGTACTTC. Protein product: CASSLQGLQETQYF.

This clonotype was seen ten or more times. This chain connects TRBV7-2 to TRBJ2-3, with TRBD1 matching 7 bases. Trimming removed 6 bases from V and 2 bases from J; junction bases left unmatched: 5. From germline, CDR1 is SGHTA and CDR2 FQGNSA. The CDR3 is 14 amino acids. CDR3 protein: CASRPGTVTDTQYF. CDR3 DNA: TGTGCCAGCAGGCCCGGGACAGTCACAGATACGCAGTATTTT.

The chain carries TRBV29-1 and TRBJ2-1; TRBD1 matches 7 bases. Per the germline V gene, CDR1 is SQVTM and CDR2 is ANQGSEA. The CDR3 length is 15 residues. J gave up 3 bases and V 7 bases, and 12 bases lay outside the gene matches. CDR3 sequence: CSAPFRDSLYNEQFF. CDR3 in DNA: TGCAGCGCCCCGTTCCGGGACAGCCTCTACAATGAGCAGTTCTTC.

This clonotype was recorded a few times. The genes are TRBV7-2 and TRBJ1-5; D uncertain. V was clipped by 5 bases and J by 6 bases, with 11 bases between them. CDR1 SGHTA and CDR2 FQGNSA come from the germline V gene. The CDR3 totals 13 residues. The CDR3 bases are TGTGCCAGCAGCCCTGCATGGGGTCAGCCCCAGCATTTT. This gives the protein CASSPAWGQPQHF. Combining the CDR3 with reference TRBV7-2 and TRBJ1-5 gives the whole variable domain GAGVSQSPSNKVTEKGKDVELRCDPISGHTALYWYRQSLGQGLEFLIYFQGNSAPDKSGLPSDRFSAERTGGSVSTLTIQRTQQEDSAVYLCASSPAWGQPQHFGDGTRLSIL.

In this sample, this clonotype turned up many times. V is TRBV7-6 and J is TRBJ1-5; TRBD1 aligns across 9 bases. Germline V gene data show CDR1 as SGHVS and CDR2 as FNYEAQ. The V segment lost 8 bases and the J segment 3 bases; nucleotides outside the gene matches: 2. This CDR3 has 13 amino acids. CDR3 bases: TGTGCCAGCGCACAGGGGGCCAATCAGCCCCAGCATTTT. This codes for CASAQGANQPQHF.

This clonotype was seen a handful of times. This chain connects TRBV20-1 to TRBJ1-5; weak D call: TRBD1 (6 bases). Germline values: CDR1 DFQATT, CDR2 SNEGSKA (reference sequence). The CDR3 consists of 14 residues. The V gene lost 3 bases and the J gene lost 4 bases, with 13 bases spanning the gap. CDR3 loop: CSARPDRTNQPQHF. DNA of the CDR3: TGCAGTGCTAGGCCGGACAGAACTAATCAGCCCCAGCATTTT.

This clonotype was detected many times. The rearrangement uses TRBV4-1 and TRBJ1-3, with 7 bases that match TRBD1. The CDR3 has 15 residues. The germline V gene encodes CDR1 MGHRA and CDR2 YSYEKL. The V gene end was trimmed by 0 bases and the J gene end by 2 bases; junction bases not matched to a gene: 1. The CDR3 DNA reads TGCGCCAGCAGCCAAGATGACAGGGCTGGAAACACCATATATTTT. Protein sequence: CASSQDDRAGNTIYF.

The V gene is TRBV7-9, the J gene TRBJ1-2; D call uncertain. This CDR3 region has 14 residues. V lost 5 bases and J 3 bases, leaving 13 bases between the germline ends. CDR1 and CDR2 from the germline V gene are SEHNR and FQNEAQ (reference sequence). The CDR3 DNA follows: TGTGCCAGCAGCCGGCAGCAGGTCCACTATGGCTACACCTTC. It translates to CASSRQQVHYGYTF.

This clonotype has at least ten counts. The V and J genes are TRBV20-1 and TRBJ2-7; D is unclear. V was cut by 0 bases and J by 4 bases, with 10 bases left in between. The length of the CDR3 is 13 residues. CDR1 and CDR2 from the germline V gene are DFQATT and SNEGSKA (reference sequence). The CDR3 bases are TGCAGTGCTAGAGACCAGACTTCTTACGAGCAGTACTTC. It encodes CSARDQTSYEQYF.

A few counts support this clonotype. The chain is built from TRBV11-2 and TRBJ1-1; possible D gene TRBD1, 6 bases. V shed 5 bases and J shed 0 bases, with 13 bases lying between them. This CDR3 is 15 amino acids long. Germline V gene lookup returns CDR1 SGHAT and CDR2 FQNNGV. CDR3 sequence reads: CASSTWTDMNTEAFF. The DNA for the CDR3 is TGTGCCAGCAGCACCTGGACAGATATGAACACTGAAGCTTTCTTT.

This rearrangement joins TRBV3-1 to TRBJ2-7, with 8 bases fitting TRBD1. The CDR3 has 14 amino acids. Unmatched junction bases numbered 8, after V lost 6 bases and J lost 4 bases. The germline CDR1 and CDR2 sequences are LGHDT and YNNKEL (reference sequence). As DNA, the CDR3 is TGTGCCAGCAGACGCACCACAGGGGGATACGAGCAGTACTTC. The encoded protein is CASRRTTGGYEQYF.

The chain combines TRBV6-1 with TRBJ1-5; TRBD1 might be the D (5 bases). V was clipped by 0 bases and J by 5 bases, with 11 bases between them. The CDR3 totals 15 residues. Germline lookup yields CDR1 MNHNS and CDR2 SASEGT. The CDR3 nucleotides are TGTGCCAGCAGTGAAGCGTCGGGGGACCATCAGCCCCAGCATTTT. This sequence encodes CASSEASGDHQPQHF.

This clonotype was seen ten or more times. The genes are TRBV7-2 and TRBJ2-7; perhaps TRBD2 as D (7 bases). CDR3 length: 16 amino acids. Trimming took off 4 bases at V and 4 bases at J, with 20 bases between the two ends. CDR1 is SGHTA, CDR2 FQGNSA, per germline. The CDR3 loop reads CASSSVRGASLYEQYF. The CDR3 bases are TGTGCCAGCAGCTCAGTTCGGGGGGCCTCTCTTTACGAGCAGTACTTC.

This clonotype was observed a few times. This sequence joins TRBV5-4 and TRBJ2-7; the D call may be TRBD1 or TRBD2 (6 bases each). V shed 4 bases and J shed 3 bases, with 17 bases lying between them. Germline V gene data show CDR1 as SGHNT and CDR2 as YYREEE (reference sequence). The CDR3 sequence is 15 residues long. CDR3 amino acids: CASSPAAGGDYEQYF. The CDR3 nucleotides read TGTGCCAGCAGCCCCGCGGCCGGGGGCGACTACGAGCAGTACTTC.

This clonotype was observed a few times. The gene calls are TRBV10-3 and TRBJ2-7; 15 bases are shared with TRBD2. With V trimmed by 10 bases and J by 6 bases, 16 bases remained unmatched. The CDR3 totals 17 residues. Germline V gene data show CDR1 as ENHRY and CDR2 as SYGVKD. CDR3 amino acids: CASSTGLAGGLFFEQYF. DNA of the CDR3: TGTGCCAGCTCCACCGGACTAGCGGGGGGGCTGTTCTTCGAGCAGTACTTC.

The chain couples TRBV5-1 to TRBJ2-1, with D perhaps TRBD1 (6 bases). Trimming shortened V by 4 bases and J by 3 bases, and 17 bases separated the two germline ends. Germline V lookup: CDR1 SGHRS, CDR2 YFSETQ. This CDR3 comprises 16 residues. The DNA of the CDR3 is TGCGCCAGCAGCGAAGTTATTCCGGGACACTACAATGAGCAGTTCTTC. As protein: CASSEVIPGHYNEQFF.